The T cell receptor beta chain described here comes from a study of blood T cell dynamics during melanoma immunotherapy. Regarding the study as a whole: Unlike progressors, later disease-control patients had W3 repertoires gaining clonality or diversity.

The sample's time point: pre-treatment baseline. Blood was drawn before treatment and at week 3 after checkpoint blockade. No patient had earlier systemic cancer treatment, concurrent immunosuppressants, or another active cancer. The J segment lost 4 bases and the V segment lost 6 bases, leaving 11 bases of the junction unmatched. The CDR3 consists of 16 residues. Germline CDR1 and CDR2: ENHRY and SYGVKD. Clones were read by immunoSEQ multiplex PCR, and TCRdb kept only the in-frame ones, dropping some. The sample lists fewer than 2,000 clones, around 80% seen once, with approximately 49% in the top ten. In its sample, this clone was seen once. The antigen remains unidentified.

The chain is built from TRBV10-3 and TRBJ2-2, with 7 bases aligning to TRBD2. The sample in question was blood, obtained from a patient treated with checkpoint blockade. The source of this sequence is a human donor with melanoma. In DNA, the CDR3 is TGTGCCATCAGCGCGATCCCGGGCGGGGGCACCGGGGAGCTGTTTTTT. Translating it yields CAISAIPGGGTGELFF.